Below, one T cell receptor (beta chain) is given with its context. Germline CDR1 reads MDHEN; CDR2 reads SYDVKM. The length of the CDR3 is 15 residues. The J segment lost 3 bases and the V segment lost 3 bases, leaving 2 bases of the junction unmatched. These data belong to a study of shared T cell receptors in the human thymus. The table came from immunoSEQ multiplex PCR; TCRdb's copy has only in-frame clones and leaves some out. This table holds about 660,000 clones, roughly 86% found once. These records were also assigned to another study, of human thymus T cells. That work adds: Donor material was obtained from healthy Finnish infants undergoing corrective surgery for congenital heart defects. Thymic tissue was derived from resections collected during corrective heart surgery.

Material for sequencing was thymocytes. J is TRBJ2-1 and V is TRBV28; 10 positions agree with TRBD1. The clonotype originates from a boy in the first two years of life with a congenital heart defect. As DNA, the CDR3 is TGTGCCAGCAGTTTCGACAGGGGGCTCTACAATGAGCAGTTCTTC. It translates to CASSFDRGLYNEQFF.